These 30 T cell receptor beta chains came from one sample sequenced in a study of blood T cell repertoires in COVID-19. Profiled with immunoSEQ multiplex PCR; TCRdb holds only in-frame clones, not every one. Of about 180,000 clones listed, 85% to 90% are singletons. Source material: PBMCs or T cells enriched from blood (not recorded which). These receptors all come from a man aged 35 to 55 who had recovered from COVID-19.

This clone has only one observation. This rearrangement joins TRBV11-1 to TRBJ2-2; 7 bases agree with TRBD2. This CDR3 region has 13 residues. CDR1 SGHAT and CDR2 FQDESV come from the germline V gene (reference sequence). The V gene end was trimmed by 5 bases and the J gene end by 7 bases; junction bases not matched to a gene: 4. The CDR3 nucleotides read TGTGCCAGCAGCCTGGGGGGGTTCGGGGAGCTGTTTTTT. This sequence encodes CASSLGGFGELFF.

This clone occurred once. The V and J genes are TRBV6-5 and TRBJ1-1, with 7 positions matching TRBD1. V shed 4 bases, J shed 6 bases, and the junction held 5 bases outside the gene matches. CDR3 length: 13 residues. Germline V lookup: CDR1 MNHEY, CDR2 SVGAGI. CDR3 protein: CASSSRGHAEAFF. The DNA for the CDR3 is TGTGCCAGCAGTTCGAGGGGGCACGCTGAAGCTTTCTTT.

The chain joins TRBV5-8 to TRBJ2-1; no reliable D call. The CDR3 sequence is 11 residues long. V was clipped by 0 bases and J by 12 bases, with 7 bases between them. Germline CDR1 is SGHTS and CDR2 is YDEGEE. The DNA for the CDR3 is TGTGCCAGCAGCTTGGGGGCTCCGCAGTTCTTC. Its translation is CASSLGAPQFF.

The chain links TRBV7-6 to TRBJ1-5, with D perhaps TRBD1 (5 bases). From germline, CDR1 is SGHVS and CDR2 FNYEAQ. The CDR3 runs to 16 residues. Trimming stripped 5 bases from V and 0 bases from J, with 14 bases between. The CDR3 loop reads CASSPAGPYSNQPQHF. The DNA of the CDR3 is TGTGCCAGCAGCCCGGCGGGACCCTATAGCAATCAGCCCCAGCATTTT.

This clone appeared a single time. The gene calls are TRBV13 and TRBJ1-5, with TRBD1 as a possible D gene (5 bases). This CDR3 is 15 amino acids long. Germline V gene lookup returns CDR1 PRHDT and CDR2 FYEKMQ (reference sequence). The ends were cut back, 1 base at V and 1 base at J, with 8 bases in the middle. The CDR3 is CASSLARVSNQPQHF. Here the CDR3 DNA reads TGTGCCAGCAGCTTAGCCAGGGTGAGCAATCAGCCCCAGCATTTT.

The rearrangement joins TRBV29-1 to TRBJ1-5; tentative D call: TRBD1 (6 bases). The germline CDR1 and CDR2 sequences are SQVTM and ANQGSEA. The CDR3 is 12 amino acids. Trimming cost V 4 bases and J 7 bases, with 11 bases left between them. The CDR3 loop is CSVAGGGQPQHF. In DNA form, the CDR3 reads TGCAGCGTTGCGGGAGGGGGACAGCCCCAGCATTTT.

The rearrangement links TRBV28 to TRBJ1-5, with TRBD1 matching over 9 bases. Germline values: CDR1 MDHEN, CDR2 SYDVKM. This CDR3 has 14 residues. V dropped 2 bases and J dropped 7; count of bases not matched to a gene: 3. CDR3 in amino acids: CASSLGQGRQPQHF. The CDR3 bases are TGTGCCAGCAGTTTAGGACAGGGGAGGCAGCCCCAGCATTTT. The variable domain in full, with the rest retrieved from reference TRBV28 and TRBJ1-5, is DVKVTQSSRYLVKRTGEKVFLECVQDMDHENMFWYRQDPGLGLRLIYFSYDVKMKEKGDIPEGYSVSREKKERFSLILESASTNQTSMYLCASSLGQGRQPQHFGDGTRLSIL.

The CDR3 protein is CASSTTYEQYF. CDR3 DNA: TGTGCCAGCAGTACAACCTACGAGCAGTACTTC. J is TRBJ2-7 and V is TRBV12-3 or TRBV12-4; D gene unclear. The CDR3 consists of 11 residues. The V end was cut by 5 bases, the J end by 2 bases, with 4 bases between.

The gene calls are TRBV11-2 and TRBJ2-1, with D perhaps matching TRBD2 (7 bases). Germline V lookup: CDR1 SGHAT, CDR2 FQNNGV. Trimming removed 5 bases from V and 4 bases from J, with 15 bases in between. This CDR3 is built from 15 residues. CDR3 residues: CASSPRGGSYNEQFF. CDR3 in DNA: TGTGCCAGCAGCCCAAGGGGGGGGAGTTACAATGAGCAGTTCTTC.

This clone came up once. The chain carries TRBV12-3 or TRBV12-4 and TRBJ2-1; D is undetermined. The CDR3 extends over 13 amino acids. The germline V and J ends were trimmed by 3 bases and 7 bases, with 10 bases remaining between them. The CDR3 protein is CASSFSHGNEQFF. The DNA of the CDR3 is TGTGCCAGCAGTTTTAGTCACGGTAATGAGCAGTTCTTC.

This chain links TRBV3-1 (or the pseudogene TRBV3-2) with TRBJ2-7; D unresolved. Per germline, CDR1 LGHDT and CDR2 YNNKEL (reference sequence). This CDR3 is 13 amino acids long. The V end was cut by 4 bases, the J end by 0 bases, with 7 bases between. CDR3: CASSLAHSYEQYF. The CDR3 DNA sequence: TGTGCCAGCAGCCTGGCACACTCCTACGAGCAGTACTTC.

The rearrangement uses TRBV3-1 (or the pseudogene TRBV3-2) and TRBJ2-7, with D uncertain. CDR1 is LGHDT and CDR2 is YNNKEL in the germline V gene (reference sequence). V was shortened by 1 base and J by 6 bases, with 4 bases between the two germline ends. This CDR3 comprises 11 residues. This CDR3 is CASSQVGEQYF. The CDR3 DNA follows: TGTGCCAGCAGCCAAGTCGGCGAGCAGTACTTC.

The chain is built from TRBV4-2 and TRBJ1-6, with D unresolved. Trimming stripped 0 bases from V and 3 bases from J, with 6 bases between. Per the germline V gene, CDR1 is LGHNA and CDR2 is YNFKEQ. The CDR3 loop spans 15 amino acids. DNA of the CDR3: TGTGCCAGCAGCCAAGATCGGAGCTATAATTCACCCCTCCACTTT. Translation: CASSQDRSYNSPLHF.

This chain joins TRBV9 and TRBJ2-2; weak D call: TRBD2 (6 bases). Between the trimmed V and J ends, which lost 0 bases and 5 bases, there was a span of 14 bases. The CDR3 runs 16 residues. The germline V gene encodes CDR1 SGDLS and CDR2 YYNGEE. For the CDR3, the DNA is TGTGCCAGCAGCGTAGCTGGAGGGAGAATAACCGGGGAGCTGTTTTTT. This translates into CASSVAGGRITGELFF.

The chain uses TRBV28 and TRBJ2-7; unclear D gene. The V end lost 5 bases, the J end lost 3 bases, and 8 bases lay between the germline ends. The CDR3 consists of 12 residues. Germline V gives CDR1 MDHEN, CDR2 SYDVKM. The CDR3 protein is CASSQQSYEQYF. The CDR3 region has the DNA TGTGCCAGCAGTCAACAGAGCTACGAGCAGTACTTC.

In this sample, this clone turned up once. This chain joins TRBV5-1 and TRBJ1-2; D not certain. Trimming left V 2 bases short and J 1 base short, with 9 bases between. The germline V gene encodes CDR1 SGHRS and CDR2 YFSETQ. The CDR3 spans 14 residues. CDR3 sequence reads: CASSFSGLNYGYTF. DNA of the CDR3: TGCGCCAGCAGCTTCAGCGGACTTAACTATGGCTACACCTTC.

V is TRBV18 and J is TRBJ1-1, with TRBD1 as a possible D gene (6 bases). The germline V and J ends were trimmed by 3 bases and 6 bases, with 14 bases remaining between them. Germline V lookup: CDR1 KGHSH, CDR2 LQKENI. The CDR3 has 14 amino acids. CDR3 loop: CASSPWGGAAEAFF. The CDR3 region has the DNA TGTGCCAGCTCACCGTGGGGGGGCGCCGCTGAAGCTTTCTTT.

This clone is a singleton in its sample. The gene calls are TRBV5-1 and TRBJ2-3; possible D gene TRBD2, 6 bases. Germline CDR1 reads SGHRS; CDR2 reads YFSETQ. Between the trimmed V and J ends, which lost 2 bases and 0 bases, there was a span of 13 bases. There are 16 residues in the CDR3. For the CDR3, the DNA is TGCGCCAGCAGCTTCCGCGGGACTGCTAGCACAGATACGCAGTATTTT. Translated: CASSFRGTASTDTQYF.

The chain uses TRBV2 and TRBJ2-1; 9 bases are shared with TRBD1. Trimming removed 4 bases from V and 6 bases from J; junction bases left unmatched: 4. The CDR3 length is 14 residues. Germline CDR1 is SNHLY and CDR2 is FYNNEI. DNA for the CDR3: TGTGCCAGCAGTGTGGGGACAGGGCCCAATGAGCAGTTCTTC. It specifies CASSVGTGPNEQFF.

This rearrangement joins TRBV4-1 to TRBJ2-1; 7 bases map to TRBD2. Looked up from germline, CDR1 is MGHRA and CDR2 is YSYEKL. V shed 1 base, J shed 4 bases, and the junction held 1 base outside the gene matches. This CDR3 is built from 14 residues. The CDR3 region has the DNA TGCGCCAGCAGCCAAGTAGCGGGTTACAATGAGCAGTTCTTC. Translating it yields CASSQVAGYNEQFF.

This clone was counted only a few times. The chain combines TRBV3-1 (or the pseudogene TRBV3-2) with TRBJ1-2; 11 nucleotides align to TRBD1. The V gene's germline CDR1 is LGHDT and CDR2 YNNKEL (reference sequence). The CDR3 totals 14 residues. Trimming took 1 base from V and 6 from J; bases not matched to a gene: 1. The CDR3 sequence is CASSQGGQGDGYTF. The CDR3 coding sequence is TGTGCCAGCAGCCAAGGGGGACAGGGGGATGGCTACACCTTC.

This chain joins TRBV9 and TRBJ1-6, with D possibly TRBD1 on 5 matching bases. V was clipped by 2 bases and J by 9 bases, with 12 bases between them. CDR3 size: 14 residues. Germline V lookup: CDR1 SGDLS, CDR2 YYNGEE. Here the CDR3 reads CASSVGRAGSPLHF. The DNA of the CDR3 is TGTGCCAGCAGCGTGGGCAGGGCCGGTTCACCCCTCCACTTT. Full variable domain (outside the CDR3, taken from reference TRBV9 and TRBJ1-6): DSGVTQTPKHLITATGQRVTLRCSPRSGDLSVYWYQQSLDQGLQFLIQYYNGEERAKGNILERFSAQQFPDLHSELNLSSLELGDSALYFCASSVGRAGSPLHFGNGTRLTVT.

The chain employs TRBV27 and TRBJ2-5, with 7 bases identical to TRBD2. Trimming at V came to 4 bases and at J to 5 bases, leaving 7 bases not matched to a gene. CDR1 MNHEY and CDR2 SMNVEV come from the germline V gene (reference sequence). The CDR3 has 14 residues. CDR3 in amino acids: CASSYVFGRETQYF. CDR3 nucleotide sequence: TGTGCCAGCAGTTATGTATTCGGGAGGGAGACCCAGTACTTC.

This chain joins TRBV3-1 (or the pseudogene TRBV3-2) and TRBJ1-5, with TRBD1 matching over 8 bases. This CDR3 spans 15 amino acids. CDR1 is LGHDT, CDR2 YNNKEL, per germline (reference sequence). J was trimmed by 7 bases and V by 1 base; bases with no gene match: 6. This chain's CDR3 is CASSQGDRLMQPQHF. CDR3 nucleotide sequence: TGTGCCAGCAGCCAAGGGGACAGGCTGATGCAGCCCCAGCATTTT.

In DNA, the CDR3 is TGTGCCAGCAGCACCACGGGGGGCGAGCAGTTCTTC. This codes for CASSTTGGEQFF. The V and J genes are TRBV7-3 and TRBJ2-1; D is possibly TRBD2 (7 bases). CDR1 and CDR2 (germline): SGHTA, FQGTGA. CDR3 length: 12 amino acids. Trimming took 5 bases from V and 10 from J, leaving 12 bases between them.

This clone was detected only a few times. This chain connects TRBV2 to TRBJ1-5; no firm D call. V lost 6 bases and J lost 1, with 13 bases in between. Germline V gene data show CDR1 as SNHLY and CDR2 as FYNNEI. The CDR3 is 15 residues long. The CDR3 nucleotides read TGTGCCAGCAGCTACGATCCGGGAAGCAATCAGCCCCAGCATTTT. It codes for CASSYDPGSNQPQHF.

This chain uses TRBV27 with TRBJ2-7; 7 nucleotides align to TRBD1. The CDR3 sequence is 14 residues long. The germline gives CDR1 MNHEY, CDR2 SMNVEV (reference sequence). Trimming took 8 bases from V and 1 from J; bases not matched to a gene: 8. The CDR3 sequence is CASRDRTGSYEQYF. CDR3 coding DNA: TGTGCCAGCCGTGATCGGACAGGTTCCTACGAGCAGTACTTC.

CDR3 sequence (DNA): TGCAGCATACGGACGGGATCTAACACTGAAGCTTTCTTT. Its protein product is CSIRTGSNTEAFF. The chain recombines TRBV29-1 with TRBJ1-1; D gene unclear. This CDR3 has 13 residues. With 8 bases removed from V and 2 bases from J, the gap between germline ends came to 15 bases. Germline values: CDR1 SQVTM, CDR2 ANQGSEA.

This clone showed up just a few times. This chain links TRBV5-1 with TRBJ1-2, with 10 bases lining up with TRBD1. V shed 4 bases, J shed 7 bases, and the junction held 7 bases outside the gene matches. This CDR3 is 14 amino acids long. Germline V gene lookup returns CDR1 SGHRS and CDR2 YFSETQ. CDR3 in amino acids: CASSIPDRGSGYTF. In DNA form, the CDR3 reads TGCGCCAGCAGCATCCCGGACAGGGGGAGTGGCTACACCTTC.

The V and J genes are TRBV29-1 and TRBJ1-4, with a weak D call TRBD1 (6 bases). V dropped 6 bases and J dropped 3 bases, with 17 bases sitting between them. The germline V gene encodes CDR1 SQVTM and CDR2 ANQGSEA. The CDR3 loop spans 15 amino acids. CDR3 amino acids: CSVGITGNPNEKLFF. As DNA, the CDR3 is TGCAGCGTCGGCATAACAGGGAACCCTAATGAAAAACTGTTTTTT.